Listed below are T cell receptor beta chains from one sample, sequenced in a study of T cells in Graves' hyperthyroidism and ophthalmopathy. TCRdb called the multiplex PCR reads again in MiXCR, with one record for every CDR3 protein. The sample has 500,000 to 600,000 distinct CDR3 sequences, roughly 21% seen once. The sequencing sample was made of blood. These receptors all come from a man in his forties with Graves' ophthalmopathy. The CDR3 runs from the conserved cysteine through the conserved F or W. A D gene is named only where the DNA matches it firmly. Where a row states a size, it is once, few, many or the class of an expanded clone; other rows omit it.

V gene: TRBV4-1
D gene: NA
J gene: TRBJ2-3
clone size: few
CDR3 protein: CASSQERGHTADTQYF
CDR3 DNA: TGCGCCAGCAGCCAAGAGCGCGGCCACACTGCAGATACGCAGTATTTT

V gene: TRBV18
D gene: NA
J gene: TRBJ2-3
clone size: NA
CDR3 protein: CASSPDGPARVMSGDTQYF
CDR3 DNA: TGTGCCAGCTCACCGGACGGGCCTGCGCGAGTAATGTCAGGAGATACGCAGTATTTT

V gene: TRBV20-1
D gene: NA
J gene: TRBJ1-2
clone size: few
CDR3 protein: CSARVGQGENGYTF
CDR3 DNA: TGCAGTGCTAGAGTGGGGCAAGGGGAGAATGGCTACACCTTC

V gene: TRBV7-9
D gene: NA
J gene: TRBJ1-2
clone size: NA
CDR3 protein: CASSRDVQGNYTF
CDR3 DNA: TGTGCCAGCAGCCGCGACGTGCAGGGGAACTACACCTTC

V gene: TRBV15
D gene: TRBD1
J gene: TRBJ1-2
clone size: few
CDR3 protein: CATSRSNPGQGGSYGYTF
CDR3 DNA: TGTGCCACCAGCAGGTCCAACCCCGGACAGGGTGGGAGCTATGGCTACACCTTC

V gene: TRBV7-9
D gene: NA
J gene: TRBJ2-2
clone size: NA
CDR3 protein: CASRTRTGELFF
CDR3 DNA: TGTGCCAGCAGGACCAGGACCGGGGAGCTGTTTTTT

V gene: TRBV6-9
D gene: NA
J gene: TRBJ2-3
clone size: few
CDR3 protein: CASSYPDSADTQYF
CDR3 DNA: TGTGCCAGCAGTTACCCGGACAGCGCAGATACGCAGTATTTT

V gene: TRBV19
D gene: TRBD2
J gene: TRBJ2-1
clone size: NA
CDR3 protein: CASSARLAGALNEQFF
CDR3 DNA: TGTGCCAGTAGTGCTCGACTAGCGGGAGCCTTAAATGAGCAGTTCTTC

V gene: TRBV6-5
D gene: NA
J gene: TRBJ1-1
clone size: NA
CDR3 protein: CAISYSVDVPEAFF
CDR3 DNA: TGTGCCATCAGTTACTCGGTAGACGTGCCTGAAGCTTTCTTT

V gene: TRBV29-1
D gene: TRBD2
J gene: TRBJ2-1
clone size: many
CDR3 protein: CSVGLGSGIGEQFF
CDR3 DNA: TGCAGCGTTGGTCTGGGTAGCGGGATAGGAGAGCAGTTCTTC

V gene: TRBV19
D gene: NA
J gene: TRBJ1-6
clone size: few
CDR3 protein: CASGGLDYNSPLHF
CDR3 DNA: TGTGCCAGTGGAGGTCTGGACTATAATTCACCCCTCCACTTT

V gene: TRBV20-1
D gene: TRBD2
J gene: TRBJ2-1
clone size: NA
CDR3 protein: CSASATGGRNEQFF
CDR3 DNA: TGCAGTGCTAGCGCGACGGGGGGGCGGAATGAGCAGTTCTTC

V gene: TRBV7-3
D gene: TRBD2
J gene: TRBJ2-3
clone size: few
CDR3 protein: CASSLSGGVTDTQYF
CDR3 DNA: TGTGCCAGCAGCCTCAGCGGGGGGGTCACAGATACGCAGTATTTT

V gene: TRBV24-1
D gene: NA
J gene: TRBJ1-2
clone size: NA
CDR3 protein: CATSDGGRAGYTF
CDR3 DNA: TGTGCCACCAGTGATGGAGGGAGAGCGGGGTACACCTTC

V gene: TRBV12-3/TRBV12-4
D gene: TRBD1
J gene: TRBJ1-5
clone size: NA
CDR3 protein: CASSDRAGINQPQHF
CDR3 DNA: TGTGCCAGCAGTGACAGGGCGGGGATAAATCAGCCCCAGCATTTT

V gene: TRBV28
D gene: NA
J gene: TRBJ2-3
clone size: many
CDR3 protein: CASSLQRDTQYF
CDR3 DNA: TGTGCCAGCAGCCTACAGCGGGATACGCAGTATTTT

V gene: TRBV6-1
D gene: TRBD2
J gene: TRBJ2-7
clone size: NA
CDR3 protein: CATQKSTSGLPYEQYF
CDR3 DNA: TGTGCCACCCAAAAGTCGACTAGCGGGTTACCCTACGAGCAGTACTTC

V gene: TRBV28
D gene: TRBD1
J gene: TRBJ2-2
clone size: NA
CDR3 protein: CASVQGARLTGELFF
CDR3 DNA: TGTGCCAGCGTCCAGGGGGCTAGGTTAACCGGGGAGCTGTTTTTT

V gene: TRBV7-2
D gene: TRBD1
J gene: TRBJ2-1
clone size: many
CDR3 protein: CASSGRQGSYNEQFF
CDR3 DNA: TGTGCCAGCAGCGGTCGACAGGGCTCCTATAATGAGCAGTTCTTC

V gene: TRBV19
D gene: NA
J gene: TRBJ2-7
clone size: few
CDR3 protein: CASSIFGRRGDEQYF
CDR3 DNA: TGTGCCAGTAGTATATTTGGCCGGAGAGGAGACGAGCAGTACTTC

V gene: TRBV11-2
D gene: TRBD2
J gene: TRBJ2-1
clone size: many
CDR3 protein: CASSLDAAGGQFF
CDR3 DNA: TGTGCCAGCAGCTTAGATGCGGCGGGGGGGCAGTTCTTC

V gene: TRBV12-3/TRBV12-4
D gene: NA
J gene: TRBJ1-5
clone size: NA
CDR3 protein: CASSLNVQGTQHF
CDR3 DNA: TGTGCCAGCAGTTTGAACGTTCAGGGGACCCAGCATTTT

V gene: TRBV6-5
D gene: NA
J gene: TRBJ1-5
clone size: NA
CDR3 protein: CASSSTGASNQPQHF
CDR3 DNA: TGTGCCAGCAGTTCGACGGGGGCGAGCAATCAGCCCCAGCATTTT

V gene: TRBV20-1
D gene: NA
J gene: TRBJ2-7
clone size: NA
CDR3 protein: CSASITVAPYEQYF
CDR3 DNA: TGCAGTGCTAGTATAACAGTAGCTCCCTACGAGCAGTACTTC

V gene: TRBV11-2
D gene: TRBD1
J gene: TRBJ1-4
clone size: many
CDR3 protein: CASSEPGTGWKLFF
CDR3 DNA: TGTGCCAGCAGCGAACCGGGGACAGGTTGGAAACTGTTTTTT

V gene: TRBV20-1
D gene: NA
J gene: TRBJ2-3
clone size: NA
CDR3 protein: CSALSAVTSTDTQYF
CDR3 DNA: TGCAGTGCTCTATCAGCGGTTACTAGCACAGATACGCAGTATTTT

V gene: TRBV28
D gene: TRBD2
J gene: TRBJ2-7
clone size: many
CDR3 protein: CASSSGLAGVEEQYF
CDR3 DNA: TGTGCCAGCAGTTCAGGACTAGCGGGAGTGGAGGAGCAGTACTTC

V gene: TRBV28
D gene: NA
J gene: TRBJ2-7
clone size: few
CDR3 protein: CASSLGGPRSYEQYF
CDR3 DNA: TGTGCCAGCAGTTTAGGGGGGCCCAGGTCCTACGAGCAGTACTTC

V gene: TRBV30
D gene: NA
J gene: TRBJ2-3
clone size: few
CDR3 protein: CASEGEPYGDTQYF
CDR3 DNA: TGTGCCTCTGAGGGGGAACCTTACGGAGATACGCAGTATTTT

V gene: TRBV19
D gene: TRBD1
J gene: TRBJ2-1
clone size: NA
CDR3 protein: CASTPPDRNEQFF
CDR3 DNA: TGTGCCAGTACCCCCCCGGACAGGAATGAGCAGTTCTTC

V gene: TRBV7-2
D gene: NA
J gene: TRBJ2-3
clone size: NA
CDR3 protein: CASSLEVGDTQYF
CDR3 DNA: TGTGCCAGCAGCTTAGAAGTGGGGGATACGCAGTATTTT

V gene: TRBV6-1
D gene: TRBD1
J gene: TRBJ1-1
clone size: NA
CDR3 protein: CASRFEQGTNTEAFF
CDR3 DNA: TGTGCCAGCAGATTTGAACAGGGGACGAACACTGAAGCTTTCTTT

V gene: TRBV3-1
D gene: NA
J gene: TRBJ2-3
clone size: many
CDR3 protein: CASSQAGLPSTDTQYF
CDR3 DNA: TGTGCCAGCAGCCAAGCTGGGCTCCCCAGCACAGATACGCAGTATTTT

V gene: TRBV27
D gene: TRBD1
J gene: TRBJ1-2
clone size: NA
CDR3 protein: CASSPGQGRYGYTF
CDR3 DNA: TGTGCCAGCAGTCCGGGACAGGGTCGCTATGGCTACACCTTC

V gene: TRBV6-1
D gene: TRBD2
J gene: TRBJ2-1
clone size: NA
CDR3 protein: CASSDGGNEQFF
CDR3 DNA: TGTGCTAGCAGTGACGGGGGGAATGAGCAGTTCTTC

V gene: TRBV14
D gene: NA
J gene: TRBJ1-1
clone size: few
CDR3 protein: CASSPILPEGTEAFF
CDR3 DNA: TGTGCCAGCAGCCCGATCCTCCCGGAAGGCACTGAAGCTTTCTTT

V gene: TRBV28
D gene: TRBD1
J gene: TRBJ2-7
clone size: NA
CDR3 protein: CASRNPGQGYEQYF
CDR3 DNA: TGTGCCAGCAGAAATCCGGGACAGGGCTACGAGCAGTACTTC

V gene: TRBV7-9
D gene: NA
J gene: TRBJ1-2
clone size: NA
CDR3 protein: CASSAAGGFFNYGYTF
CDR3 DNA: TGTGCCAGCAGCGCCGCCGGGGGATTTTTTAACTATGGCTACACCTTC

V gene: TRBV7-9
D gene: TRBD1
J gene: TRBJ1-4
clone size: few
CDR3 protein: CASSPGQAGREKLFF
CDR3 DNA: TGTGCCAGCAGCCCCGGACAGGCGGGGAGGGAAAAACTGTTTTTT

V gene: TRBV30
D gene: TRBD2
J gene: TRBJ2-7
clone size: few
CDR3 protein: CAWSRLAGPNYEQYF
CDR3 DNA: TGTGCCTGGAGCAGGCTAGCGGGTCCTAATTACGAGCAGTACTTC

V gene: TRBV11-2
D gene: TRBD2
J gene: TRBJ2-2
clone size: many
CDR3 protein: CASSPGLSGGGTGELFF
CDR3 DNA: TGTGCCAGCAGCCCCGGTTTGTCGGGCGGGGGCACCGGGGAGCTGTTTTTT

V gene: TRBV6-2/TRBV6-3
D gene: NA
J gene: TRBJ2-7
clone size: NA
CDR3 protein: CASSPQGFTSYEQYF
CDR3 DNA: TGTGCCAGCAGCCCTCAGGGGTTTACTTCCTACGAGCAGTACTTC

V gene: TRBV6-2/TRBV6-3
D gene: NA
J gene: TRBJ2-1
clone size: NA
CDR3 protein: CASRLGREQFF
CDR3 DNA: TGTGCCAGCAGGCTGGGGCGTGAGCAGTTCTTC

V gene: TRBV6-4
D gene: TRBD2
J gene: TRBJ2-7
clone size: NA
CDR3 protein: CASLPSLTIAGAWYEQYF
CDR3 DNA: TGTGCCAGCCTTCCATCCCTTACTATAGCGGGAGCTTGGTACGAGCAGTACTTC

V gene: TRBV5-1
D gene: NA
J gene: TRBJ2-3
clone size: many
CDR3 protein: CASSLGPSTDTQYF
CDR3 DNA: TGTGCCAGCAGCTTAGGTCCTAGCACAGATACGCAGTATTTT

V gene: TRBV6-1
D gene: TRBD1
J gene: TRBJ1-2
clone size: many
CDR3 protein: CASTDQRDRGHGYTF
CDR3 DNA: TGTGCCAGCACCGACCAACGGGACAGGGGGCATGGCTACACCTTC

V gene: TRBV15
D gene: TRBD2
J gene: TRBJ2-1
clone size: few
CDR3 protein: CATSRGLGLAGGPSGNEQFF
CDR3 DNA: TGTGCCACCAGCAGAGGTCTAGGACTAGCGGGGGGGCCGTCGGGCAATGAGCAGTTCTTC

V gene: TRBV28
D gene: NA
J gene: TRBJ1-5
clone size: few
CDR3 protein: CASSFPVRRGSGQPQHF
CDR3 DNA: TGTGCCAGCAGTTTTCCCGTTAGGAGGGGAAGTGGTCAGCCCCAGCATTTT

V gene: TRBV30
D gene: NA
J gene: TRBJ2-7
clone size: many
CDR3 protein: CAWDDGGLYEQYF
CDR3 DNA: TGTGCCTGGGATGACGGGGGGCTATACGAGCAGTACTTC

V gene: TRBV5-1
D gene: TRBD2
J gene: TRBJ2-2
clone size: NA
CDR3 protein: CASSTTSGVTGELFF
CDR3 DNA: TGCGCCAGCAGCACGACTAGCGGGGTCACCGGGGAGCTGTTTTTT

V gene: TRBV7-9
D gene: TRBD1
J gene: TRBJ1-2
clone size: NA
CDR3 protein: CASSYSGQIYGYTF
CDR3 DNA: TGTGCCAGCAGCTACTCGGGACAGATCTATGGCTACACCTTC

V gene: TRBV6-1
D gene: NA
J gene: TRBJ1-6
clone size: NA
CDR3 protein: CASIRDTGGQSPLHF
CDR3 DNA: TGTGCCAGCATCCGAGACACCGGCGGGCAATCACCCCTCCACTTT

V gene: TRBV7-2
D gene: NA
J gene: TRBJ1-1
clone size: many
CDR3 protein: CASSIGPPRDTEAFF
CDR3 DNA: TGTGCCAGCAGCATCGGACCTCCCAGGGACACTGAAGCTTTCTTT

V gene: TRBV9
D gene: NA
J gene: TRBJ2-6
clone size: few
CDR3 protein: CASSVGPGGANVLTF
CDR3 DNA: TGTGCCAGCAGCGTAGGTCCGGGTGGGGCCAACGTCCTGACTTTC

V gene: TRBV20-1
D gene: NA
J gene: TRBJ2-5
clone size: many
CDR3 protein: CSARDRVSSQYF
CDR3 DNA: TGCAGTGCTAGAGATCGGGTTTCGTCCCAGTACTTC

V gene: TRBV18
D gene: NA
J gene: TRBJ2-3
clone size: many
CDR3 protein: CASSPLGEDTQYF
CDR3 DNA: TGTGCCAGCTCACCCCTAGGTGAGGATACGCAGTATTTT

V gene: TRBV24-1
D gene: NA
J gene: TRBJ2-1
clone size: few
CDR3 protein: CATSDLRLASNEQFF
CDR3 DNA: TGTGCCACCAGTGATTTGAGGCTAGCAAGCAATGAGCAGTTCTTC